A single sample is the source of the 30 T cell receptor beta chains below, sequenced in a study of OX40 agonist ivuxolimab in advanced cancers. Profiled with immunoSEQ multiplex PCR; TCRdb holds only in-frame clones, not every one. The repertoire includes roughly 61,000 clones, 75% to 90% of them detected once, and around 0.5% sits in the top ten. The source was CD4+ or CD8+ T cells sorted from blood, collected in a trial of the OX40 agonist ivuxolimab. All receptors come from an adult with an advanced solid tumor such as melanoma, head and neck, liver or kidney cancer.

The gene calls are TRBV10-3 and TRBJ1-1; possibly TRBD1 for D (6 bases). Germline lookup yields CDR1 ENHRY and CDR2 SYGVKD. The CDR3 extends over 12 amino acids. The V end lost 7 bases, the J end lost 5 bases, and 11 bases lay between the germline ends. CDR3 nucleotide sequence: TGTGCCATCAAAGGGGGGTTTACTGAAGCTTTCTTT. Amino acid sequence: CAIKGGFTEAFF.

Concerning this clone: Other nucleotide sequences in the sample specify the same CDR3. This sequence joins TRBV19 and TRBJ2-1, with D possibly being TRBD2 (6 bases). The ends were cut back, 10 bases at V and 8 bases at J, with 21 bases in the middle. CDR3 length: 14 residues. The V gene's germline CDR1 is LNHDA and CDR2 SQIVND (reference sequence). The CDR3 DNA follows: TGTGCCACCAAATGGGGATCCCGCGGGGATGAGCAGTTCTTC. Its protein is CATKWGSRGDEQFF.

This rearrangement joins TRBV5-1 to TRBJ2-7; D unclear. The germline V gene has CDR1 SGHRS and CDR2 YFSETQ. CDR3 length equals 14 residues. Trimming shortened V by 4 bases and J by 2 bases, and 13 bases separated the two germline ends. CDR3 loop: CASSPGGSPYEQYF. DNA for the CDR3: TGCGCCAGCAGCCCGGGCGGCAGTCCCTACGAGCAGTACTTC.

Only one count was recorded for this clone. The chain employs TRBV6-6 and TRBJ2-7; TRBD2 matches 9 bases. The V gene's germline CDR1 is MNHNY and CDR2 SVGAGI (reference sequence). This CDR3 is built from 14 residues. The junction had 5 bases not matched to a gene; V was cut back by 6 bases and J by 2 bases. The CDR3 DNA follows: TGTGCCAGCAGCCCAGCGGGAGGTACCTACGAGCAGTACTTC. Protein: CASSPAGGTYEQYF.

This clone has just one count. This sequence joins TRBV18 and TRBJ2-7, with TRBD2 matching 10 bases. This CDR3 comprises 16 residues. CDR1 and CDR2 (germline): KGHSH, LQKENI. The trim removed 3 bases at V and 5 bases at J, leaving 10 bases unmatched. The CDR3 nucleotides are TGTGCCAGCTCACCTTCTATGGGACTAGCGTCCCACGAGCAGTACTTC. Its protein product is CASSPSMGLASHEQYF. Using reference TRBV18 and TRBJ2-7 for the parts outside the CDR3, the full variable domain is NAGVMQNPRHLVRRRGQEARLRCSPMKGHSHVYWYRQLPEEGLKFMVYLQKENIIDESGMPKERFSAEFPKEGPSILRIQQVVRGDSAAYFCASSPSMGLASHEQYFGPGTRLTVT.

This clone appeared a single time. This chain connects TRBV10-1 to TRBJ1-2; 7 nucleotides line up with TRBD1. The V gene's germline CDR1 is WNHNN and CDR2 SYGVQD (reference sequence). With V trimmed by 2 bases and J by 6 bases, 6 bases remained unmatched. The CDR3 has 14 amino acids. The chain's CDR3 is CASSEGGQEDGYTF. CDR3 bases: TGCGCCAGCAGTGAGGGTGGACAGGAGGATGGCTACACCTTC.

The chain is built from TRBV7-2 and TRBJ2-7, with 9 bases fitting TRBD2. Germline CDR1 and CDR2: SGHTA and FQGNSA. Trimming cost V 5 bases and J 1 base; bases outside gene matches: 15. This CDR3 is 18 amino acids long. CDR3 coding DNA: TGTGCCAGCAGCCCTCGTGGCGGGGGGGCAGGTGGATCCTACGAGCAGTACTTC. Protein: CASSPRGGGAGGSYEQYF.

Written as DNA, the CDR3 is TGTGCCAGCAGCCCCCCGGCATTGGGGACCGATACGCAGTATTTT. Protein sequence: CASSPPALGTDTQYF. The rearrangement joins TRBV7-9 to TRBJ2-3; D could derive from TRBD1 or TRBD2 (5 bases each). Germline V CDR1 and CDR2: SEHNR, FQNEAQ (reference sequence). The CDR3 consists of 15 residues. The V gene lost 5 bases and the J gene lost 6 bases, with 18 bases spanning the gap.

This clone was detected only once. This sequence joins TRBV11-2 and TRBJ2-7; the D gene is possibly TRBD2 (5 bases). V was pared by 0 bases and J by 5 bases, with 11 bases between. The length of the CDR3 is 14 residues. CDR1 and CDR2 from the germline V gene are SGHAT and FQNNGV. CDR3 sequence: CASSLDRRGNEQYF. CDR3 nucleotide sequence: TGTGCCAGCAGCTTAGATCGACGAGGGAACGAGCAGTACTTC.

This clone occurred a few times. V usage is TRBV10-1 and J usage is TRBJ2-3, with D maybe TRBD1 (5 bases). V lost 0 bases and J 4 bases, leaving 5 bases between the germline ends. Germline assignment: CDR1 WNHNN and CDR2 SYGVQD (reference sequence). The CDR3 length is 13 residues. CDR3 amino acids: CASSESGADTQYF. The CDR3 DNA reads TGCGCCAGCAGTGAGTCAGGGGCAGATACGCAGTATTTT.

This chain uses TRBV5-6 with TRBJ1-4, with 8 bases aligning to TRBD1. Germline V lookup: CDR1 SGHDT, CDR2 YYEEEE. This CDR3 has 14 residues. V shed 4 bases and J 8 bases; nucleotides not matched to a gene: 7. CDR3 residues: CASSPDRVGEKLFF. The CDR3 DNA is TGTGCCAGCAGCCCGGACAGGGTTGGGGAAAAACTGTTTTTT.

This chain links TRBV10-2 with TRBJ2-7; the match to TRBD2 covers 9 bases. The CDR3 has 16 residues. Germline CDR1 and CDR2: WSHSY and SAAADI. Trimming removed 6 bases from V and 1 base from J; junction bases left unmatched: 10. The DNA for the CDR3 is TGCGCCAGCAGCCGCCTAGCGGGGTTGGGGTCCTACGAGCAGTACTTC. Its protein is CASSRLAGLGSYEQYF.

The chain carries TRBV6-6 and TRBJ2-2; TRBD1 matches at 10 bases. Germline values: CDR1 MNHNY, CDR2 SVGAGI (reference sequence). The CDR3 is 14 residues long. J was trimmed by 6 bases and V by 6 bases; bases with no gene match: 4. The CDR3 here is CASRRTGGPGELFF. CDR3 nucleotides: TGTGCCAGCAGGCGGACAGGGGGACCCGGGGAGCTGTTTTTT.

The chain uses TRBV19 and TRBJ1-4; D is unresolved. The CDR3 extends over 13 amino acids. The germline CDR1 and CDR2 sequences are LNHDA and SQIVND (reference sequence). V lost 9 bases and J lost 7, with 15 bases in between. CDR3 in amino acids: CASRPLGSEKLFF. CDR3 sequence (DNA): TGTGCCAGCCGTCCTTTGGGGAGTGAAAAACTGTTTTTT.

This sequence joins TRBV11-3 and TRBJ2-1; TRBD2 agrees at 15 bases. With 5 bases clipped from V and 7 bases from J, the junction kept 9 bases outside the gene matches. The CDR3 is 17 residues long. Germline values: CDR1 SGHNT, CDR2 YENEEA. In DNA form, the CDR3 reads TGTGCCAGCAGCCCCCGGACTAGCGGGAGGGTAGCTAATGAGCAGTTCTTC. Amino acid sequence: CASSPRTSGRVANEQFF.

This clone was seen a handful of times. The chain joins TRBV5-4 to TRBJ2-1; tentatively, D is TRBD1 (6 bases). This CDR3 contains 15 residues. CDR1 is SGHNT and CDR2 is YYREEE in the germline V gene (reference sequence). The germline V and J ends were trimmed by 2 bases and 0 bases, with 9 bases remaining between them. CDR3 nucleotides: TGTGCCAGCAGCTTTGGCAGGGGCTCCTACAATGAGCAGTTCTTC. Its protein product is CASSFGRGSYNEQFF.

The CDR3 sequence is CASGNREGDYGYTF. As DNA, the CDR3 is TGTGCCAGCGGGAACAGGGAGGGGGACTATGGCTACACCTTC. The chain links TRBV7-8 to TRBJ1-2; weak D call: TRBD1 (6 bases). This CDR3 spans 14 amino acids. Germline lookup yields CDR1 SGHVS and CDR2 FQNEAQ. Trimming cost V 8 bases and J 3 bases, with 16 bases left between them.

The chain recombines TRBV20-1 with TRBJ2-1; either TRBD1 or TRBD2 may supply D (5 bases each). CDR3 size: 11 residues. V gave up 1 base and J gave up 8 bases, with 6 bases separating them. Germline CDR1 reads DFQATT; CDR2 reads SNEGSKA (reference sequence). CDR3 residues: CSARGGYEQFF. CDR3 nucleotide sequence: TGCAGTGCTAGAGGGGGGTATGAGCAGTTCTTC.

This chain links TRBV7-8 with TRBJ2-7; the D is unclear. The CDR3 has 16 residues. Trimming stripped 5 bases from V and 2 bases from J, with 19 bases between. Germline V gives CDR1 SGHVS, CDR2 FQNEAQ. CDR3 in amino acids: CASSAPSGGETYEQYF. The CDR3 DNA sequence: TGTGCCAGCAGCGCCCCCTCAGGTGGAGAAACCTACGAGCAGTACTTC.

The chain uses TRBV19 and TRBJ1-4, with D possibly being TRBD1 (5 bases). The V and J ends lost 3 bases and 2 bases respectively, with 13 bases between them. Looked up from germline, CDR1 is LNHDA and CDR2 is SQIVND (reference sequence). CDR3 length equals 16 residues. CDR3 protein: CASSIGGTQTNEKLFF. The CDR3 DNA is TGTGCCAGTAGTATCGGGGGGACCCAGACTAATGAAAAACTGTTTTTT. The variable domain in full, completed from reference TRBV19 and TRBJ1-4, reads DGGITQSPKYLFRKEGQNVTLSCEQNLNHDAMYWYRQDPGQGLRLIYYSQIVNDFQKGDIAEGYSVSREKKESFPLTVTSAQKNPTAFYLCASSIGGTQTNEKLFFGSGTQLSVL.

The chain employs TRBV6-5 and TRBJ2-3; 11 bases align to TRBD2. The CDR3 is 16 amino acids. V lost 2 bases and J lost 4; bases outside the gene matches: 5. Per germline, CDR1 MNHEY and CDR2 SVGAGI. CDR3: CASSYRASGRSDTQYF. DNA for the CDR3: TGTGCCAGCAGTTACAGGGCTAGCGGGAGGTCAGATACGCAGTATTTT.

The gene calls are TRBV5-1 and TRBJ1-1; D not certain. Trimming took 4 bases from V and 0 from J, leaving 7 bases between them. The CDR3 spans 13 residues. From germline, CDR1 is SGHRS and CDR2 YFSETQ. The CDR3 sequence is CASSGQMNTEAFF. CDR3 bases: TGCGCCAGCAGCGGCCAGATGAACACTGAAGCTTTCTTT.

The chain recombines TRBV6-5 with TRBJ1-2; D is unclear. V shed 0 bases and J shed 4 bases, with 15 bases lying between them. This CDR3 region has 16 residues. Germline CDR1 reads MNHEY; CDR2 reads SVGAGI. For the CDR3, the DNA is TGTGCCAGCAGTTACTCGAGGGAGGGCCCCCGCTATGGCTACACCTTC. It is translated as CASSYSREGPRYGYTF.

For the CDR3, the DNA is TGTGCCAGCAGCTTAGGGAATAAGGTGGCGACTGAAGCTTTCTTT. Encoded protein: CASSLGNKVATEAFF. The chain joins TRBV5-4 to TRBJ1-1; D is ambiguous. CDR3 length: 15 amino acids. The germline gives CDR1 SGHNT, CDR2 YYREEE (reference sequence). The ends were cut back, 2 bases at V and 5 bases at J, with 16 bases in the middle.

The gene calls are TRBV2 and TRBJ2-7; TRBD2 matches 11 bases. V was clipped by 5 bases and J by 5 bases; unmatched bases: 8. The CDR3 has 15 amino acids. Looked up from germline, CDR1 is SNHLY and CDR2 is FYNNEI. The CDR3 spells CASSLTSGSSNEQYF. The CDR3 DNA reads as TGTGCCAGCAGTCTTACTAGCGGGAGTTCCAACGAGCAGTACTTC.

V gene TRBV6-4 combines with J gene TRBJ2-2, with 12 bases identical to TRBD2. CDR1 is MRHNA and CDR2 is SNTAGT in the germline V gene. This CDR3 has 15 amino acids. V was clipped by 4 bases and J by 5 bases; unmatched bases: 2. The CDR3 protein is CASSAGTSGTGELFF. Written as DNA, the CDR3 is TGTGCCAGCAGTGCCGGGACTAGCGGGACCGGGGAGCTGTTTTTT.

The chain has TRBV7-3 and TRBJ2-3; D not certain. This CDR3 comprises 13 residues. V was trimmed by 5 bases and J by 2 bases, leaving 8 bases between them. Germline V gene data show CDR1 as SGHTA and CDR2 as FQGTGA. CDR3 nucleotides: TGTGCCAGCAGCCCCCAACTCACAGATACGCAGTATTTT. Residues: CASSPQLTDTQYF.

The chain uses TRBV5-1 and TRBJ2-7, with 7 bases lining up with TRBD1. Germline lookup yields CDR1 SGHRS and CDR2 YFSETQ. This CDR3 has 15 residues. Trimming removed 0 bases from V and 3 bases from J; junction bases left unmatched: 6. The CDR3 nucleotides are TGCGCCAGCAGCTTGGGGACAGGAACCAACTACGAGCAGTACTTC. Its translation is CASSLGTGTNYEQYF.

The chain combines TRBV6-5 with TRBJ2-5, with no clear D. This CDR3 has 12 residues. Between the trimmed V and J ends, which lost 6 bases and 5 bases, there was a span of 10 bases. Germline lookup yields CDR1 MNHEY and CDR2 SVGAGI. The chain's CDR3 is CASRTSRETQYF. DNA for the CDR3: TGTGCCAGCAGAACAAGTCGGGAGACCCAGTACTTC.

The V gene is TRBV19, the J gene TRBJ1-1; D uncertain. This CDR3 comprises 13 residues. CDR1 is LNHDA, CDR2 SQIVND, per germline (reference sequence). With 7 bases removed from V and 0 bases from J, the gap between germline ends came to 9 bases. CDR3 loop: CASTGPMNTEAFF. The CDR3 nucleotides read TGTGCCAGTACCGGTCCTATGAACACTGAAGCTTTCTTT.